This T cell receptor (beta chain) was sequenced for a study of blood T cell repertoires in COVID-19 (dated by TCRdb to the early 2020s). Regarding the complete study: Samples covering the acute and convalescent phases of COVID-19 were provided by collaborators in the United States, Italy and Spain. The prospective study material was composed of cDNA or gDNA derived from T cells, B-cell-depleted T cells, or PBMCs. Subjects who had been exposed to COVID-19, were actively infected with it, or had recovered from it provided the deeply sampled blood TCRbeta repertoires that made up the dataset. The repertoires were released in a freely available public database meant as a resource for research on the immune response to SARS-CoV-2. Samples came from the ongoing ImmuneRACE study (first 160 participants) plus 1,254 subjects from 6 global collaborators. The sample metadata nearly always contained a de-identified subject ID, COVID-19 status, age in years and sex. Where available, HLA class I and class II types were obtained from metadata supplied by the sample provider rather than from assay-based typing.

Based on the germline V gene, the CDR1 and CDR2 sequences are MGHRA and YSYEKL. Taken from cysteine to phenylalanine, the CDR3 has 15 residues. The sequence is cut down to CDR3 DNA, 45 bases in frame from base 1. V and J lose 0 bases and 4 bases, and a span of 10 bases separates them. Study-wide conclusions, independent of this receptor: The quantity of clinical and demographic metadata differed by source and by participant and was supplied without curation.

Whole blood was collected in K2EDTA tubes by collaborating institutions according to the institutions' own protocols. For TCRbeta analysis, collaborators shipped samples as frozen whole blood, isolated PBMCs, or DNA extracted from either of those sample types. TCRbeta CDR3 regions were amplified from genomic DNA using the immunoSEQ Assay, a bias-controlled multiplex PCR. The paper's processing steps were these. Nucleated cell counts per sample were estimated from amplification of reference gene primers within the assay. Sequence reads were collapsed and filtered to measure the absolute abundance of every unique TCRbeta CDR3 rearrangement. For each sample, productive Simpson clonality was calculated as the square root of Simpson's diversity index across productive rearrangements. Here the immuneACCESS table is served through TCRdb, limited to in-frame sequences with V and J called. Missing clones are a known gap in these copies; in checked studies unresolved V genes cover under half, and the rest lacks a known reason. V and J calls and clone size come straight from that table; D and trimming were deduced from the DNA. For this sample the table gives approximately 140,000 clones, of which more than 60% were detected only once. 15% to 20% of the sample is held by the ten biggest clonotypes.

Comments on this clone: It lacks a known antigen. Within one base of it there is no much larger clone, and no base qualities were kept.

The receptor's source is a man aged 50 to 59 with acute or convalescent COVID-19. Recombination linked TRBV4-1 to TRBJ2-4; TRBD2 is perhaps the D gene, given 5 matching bases. Material: peripheral blood. The CDR3: CASSQDLAEKNIQYF. In nucleotide form, the sequence is TGCGCCAGCAGCCAAGATCTAGCAGAGAAAAACATTCAGTACTTC.